The rows below give T cell receptor beta chains drawn from one sample of a study of technical replicates of blood from several donors. Generated by immunoSEQ multiplex PCR, the TCRdb table keeps only in-frame clones and is missing some. The sample lists 65,000 to 90,000 clones, 90% to 95% occurring once. Sequenced sample: T cells isolated from PBMCs. The receptor source for this set is a human donor in good health. Each CDR3 is given with its conserved first and last residue. Fields, in order: V gene, CDR3 protein.

TRBV10-3	CAISDPRGTGELFF
TRBV4-2	CASSQLREEGYNEQFF
TRBV6-5	CASSPYSNQPQHF
TRBV28	CASSRQTYEQYF
TRBV28	CASRGDTGGSYEQYF
TRBV2	CASSYDWNEQFF
TRBV5-1	CASRPQVTYEQYF
TRBV6-1	CASRRAGEGYEQYF
TRBV29-1	CSVEDLETGELFF
TRBV12-5	CASGFSTANRGRNTEAFF
TRBV9	CASRLDTSYTF
TRBV6-5	CASRYTGDYYGYTF
TRBV21-1	CASSKDRGLLNTEAFF
TRBV11-1	CASSLHPGVDEQFF
TRBV14	CASSLTGVPGNTIYF
TRBV27	CASSLINSPSDTQYF
TRBV5-1	CASSLGRADTGELFF
TRBV7-2	CASSLGAAPMNTEAFF
TRBV5-5	CASTPTGLWDTEAFF
TRBV7-6	CASSQNSASSYNEQFF
TRBV4-2	CASSQDPHSGLAGGPTDTQYF
TRBV2	CANFLRGGRARYEQYF
TRBV5-4	CASSPPTGVGGHYEQYF
TRBV6-5	CASSYRQGTDTQYF
TRBV11-3	CASSPSGGNTGELFF
TRBV5-4	CASSQYDTVHF
TRBV6-4	CASSGQSYF
TRBV6-1	CASSEYWQGTHNEQFF
TRBV7-9	CASSPGRDSYGYTF
TRBV6-6	CASRGLTGVNTEAFF
TRBV14	CASSQLRGYNEQFF
TRBV28	CASSLPGTADEQYF
TRBV7-9	CASSFESEQYF
TRBV7-7	CASSLAGGSDEQFF
TRBV2	CASSEGGQGVNTEAFF
TRBV5-6	CASSLLGGVYQETQYF
TRBV18	CASSPQRGAGGNEQFF
TRBV29-1	CSVLRTGGSDTQYF
TRBV28	CASRQGQSSYEQYF
TRBV11-2	CASREKRGAFTDTQYF
TRBV5-8	CASSLRGQETQYF
TRBV6-5	CASSRLAGVTGELFF
TRBV7-9	CATAGPTEHYEQYF
TRBV6-5	CASSYLDRGWAYEQYF
TRBV18	CASSPRDRASNQPQHF
TRBV18	CASSSPGQPYEQYF
TRBV30	CAWSEEGRPVEQYF
TRBV5-1	CASSLGQGGRGYTF
TRBV4-1	CASNIQVTADNQPQHF
TRBV16	CASSQSLGTSGRTTTRTDTQYF
TRBV11-3	CASSVRGDAFF
TRBV6-5	CASALAGVVETQYF
TRBV5-1	CASSATGESNTGELFF
TRBV5-1	CASSLRTGNTEAFF
TRBV4-1	CASSQVLLWQTSYGYTF
TRBV10-2	CATSVQGAGANVLTF
TRBV10-3	CAISESTVPGQDYEQYF
TRBV5-1	CASSSLTGGNTEAFF